These T cell receptor beta chains were read from a single sample in a study of blood T cells in healthy people across ages. Using its own MiXCR run on the 5' RACE reads, TCRdb lists one record per CDR3 protein. Of 1.4 million to 1.5 million distinct CDR3 sequences in the sample, 42% were seen once. The source material was blood. These receptor sequences come from a woman under 30 in good health. CDR3s include the opening cysteine and the closing phenylalanine or tryptophan. The order of the fields is V gene, D gene, J gene, clone size, CDR3 protein, CDR3 DNA. A D gene is named only where the DNA matches it firmly. Size values are once, few and many counts, or a class for expanded clones, and some rows have none.

>TRBV2|.|TRBJ2-3|few
CASNRGASTDTQYF
TGTGCCAGCAACCGGGGGGCGTCCACAGATACGCAGTATTTT
>TRBV6-6|.|TRBJ2-3|.
CASTGHSTQYF
TGTGCCAGCACGGGACACTCAACGCAGTATTTT
>TRBV6-2/TRBV6-3|.|TRBJ1-2|.
CASSPDTFYGYTF
TGTGCCAGCAGTCCTGACACATTCTATGGCTACACCTTC
>TRBV7-9|.|TRBJ1-5|few
CASSPDKGYQPQHF
TGTGCCAGCAGCCCGGATAAAGGTTATCAGCCCCAGCATTTT
>TRBV5-1|.|TRBJ2-5|once
CASSDGLGETQYF
TGCGCCAGCAGCGATGGACTGGGGGAGACCCAGTACTTC
>TRBV7-9|TRBD1|TRBJ2-6|.
CASSLVPGGPLGANVLTF
TGTGCCAGCAGCTTAGTCCCAGGGGGCCCCCTCGGGGCCAACGTCCTGACTTTC
>TRBV12-3/TRBV12-4|.|TRBJ2-2|.
CASSLSFGPGATGELFF
TGTGCCAGCAGTTTAAGCTTCGGGCCTGGGGCCACCGGGGAGCTGTTTTTT
>TRBV18|.|TRBJ1-2|.
CASSPLSGTDYGYTF
TGTGCCAGCTCACCACTCTCCGGGACGGACTATGGCTACACCTTC
>TRBV7-2|.|TRBJ1-1|.
CASSPIRTAFF
TGTGCCAGCAGCCCAATCCGAACGGCTTTCTTT
>TRBV5-1|TRBD2|TRBJ2-3|.
CASSSQTTSGGPSDTQYF
TGCGCCAGCAGCTCACAAACGACTAGCGGGGGGCCATCAGATACGCAGTATTTT
>TRBV12-3/TRBV12-4|.|TRBJ1-2|.
CASSSQQTVGYGYTF
TGTGCCAGCAGTTCCCAGCAGACAGTTGGCTATGGCTACACCTTC
>TRBV12-3/TRBV12-4|.|TRBJ1-5|few
CASSLVGASGNQPQHF
TGTGCCAGCAGTTTAGTGGGGGCGAGTGGCAATCAGCCCCAGCATTTT
>TRBV4-1|.|TRBJ1-2|.
CASSQAQGEPGYTF
TGCGCCAGCAGCCAAGCGCAAGGGGAACCCGGCTACACCTTC
>TRBV6-5|.|TRBJ2-7|.
CASSLRDPPGYEQYF
TGTGCCAGCAGCCTCCGGGACCCACCAGGGTACGAGCAGTACTTC
>TRBV6-5|TRBD1|TRBJ2-1|.
CASSYGTGERVGDNEQFF
TGTGCCAGCAGCTACGGGACAGGGGAACGGGTAGGAGACAATGAGCAGTTCTTC
>TRBV6-1|.|TRBJ2-1|.
CASSEANVSDGQFF
TGTGCCAGCAGTGAAGCTAACGTCTCGGATGGTCAGTTCTTC
>TRBV20-1|.|TRBJ1-5|few
CSASFQPNNQPQHF
TGCAGTGCTAGTTTCCAGCCTAACAATCAGCCCCAGCATTTT
>TRBV6-6|.|TRBJ2-5|.
CASSYTVELEANEQYF
TGTGCCAGCAGTTACACCGTCGAACTAGAAGCGAATGAGCAGTACTTC
>TRBV4-1|.|TRBJ2-5|.
CASSLTDYQETQYF
TGCGCCAGCAGCTTGACGGACTACCAAGAGACCCAGTACTTC
>TRBV5-1|.|TRBJ1-2|.
CASSLALGANYGYTF
TGCGCCAGCAGCTTGGCCCTTGGTGCTAACTATGGCTACACCTTC
>TRBV20-1|.|TRBJ1-1|.
CSARPRGRDTEAFF
TGCAGTGCTAGGCCGAGGGGGAGGGACACTGAAGCTTTCTTT
>TRBV27|TRBD1|TRBJ1-5|few
CASSVGTGAPQHF
TGTGCCAGCAGTGTCGGGACAGGGGCGCCCCAGCATTTT
>TRBV9|.|TRBJ2-7|many
CASSVGGSSYEQYF
TGTGCCAGCAGCGTAGGGGGCAGCTCCTACGAGCAGTACTTC
>TRBV20-1|TRBD2|TRBJ2-1|.
CSARSGLAGGSYSEQFF
TGCAGTGCTAGATCGGGACTAGCGGGAGGGTCGTACAGTGAGCAGTTCTTC
>TRBV20-1|TRBD2|TRBJ2-1|once
CSAREFGRGRGSYNEQFF
TGCAGTGCTAGGGAATTCGGTCGGGGGAGGGGATCCTACAATGAGCAGTTCTTC
>TRBV7-9|.|TRBJ1-4|.
CASSLGGPGHTTNEKLFF
TGTGCCAGCAGCTTAGGAGGGCCAGGGCACACAACTAATGAAAAACTGTTTTTT
>TRBV20-1|TRBD1|TRBJ1-1|.
CSARRGTGLNTEAFF
TGCAGTGCTAGGAGAGGGACAGGGTTGAACACTGAAGCTTTCTTT
>TRBV6-5|.|TRBJ1-6|few
CASSFGYYNSPLHF
TGTGCCAGCAGTTTCGGGTACTATAATTCACCCCTCCACTTT
>TRBV20-1|.|TRBJ2-1|few
CSASGSFHNEQFF
TGCAGTGCTAGCGGGTCCTTCCACAATGAGCAGTTCTTC
>TRBV6-5|TRBD2|TRBJ2-1|.
CASKDSGASYNEQFF
TGTGCCAGCAAAGACAGCGGGGCCTCCTACAATGAGCAGTTCTTC
>TRBV7-9|.|TRBJ1-2|.
CASSELVNYGCTF
TGTGCCAGCAGCGAATTAGTTAACTATGGCTGCACCTTC
>TRBV20-1|.|TRBJ2-3|once
CSAGDRLGDTQYF
TGCAGTGCTGGGGACCGTCTCGGGGATACGCAGTATTTT
>TRBV7-2|.|TRBJ2-4|.
CVSSPRGLGGLAKNIQYF
TGTGTCAGCAGCCCAAGGGGGTTGGGCGGACTAGCCAAAAACATTCAGTACTTC
>TRBV10-3|.|TRBJ2-5|.
CAISEAGNSETQYF
TGTGCCATCAGTGAGGCCGGCAATTCAGAGACCCAGTACTTC
>TRBV4-1|.|TRBJ2-7|few
CASSQEATGPYEQYF
TGCGCCAGCAGCCAAGAGGCGACAGGCCCCTACGAGCAGTACTTC
>TRBV9|TRBD2|TRBJ2-3|.
CASSVGGAGATDTQYF
TGTGCCAGCAGCGTAGGTGGCGCGGGAGCGACAGATACGCAGTATTTT
>TRBV10-3|TRBD2|TRBJ2-1|.
CAIGGGDEQFF
TGTGCCATCGGGGGAGGGGATGAGCAGTTCTTC
>TRBV6-6|TRBD1|TRBJ1-1|once
CASSQQGPPEAFF
TGTGCCAGCAGTCAACAGGGGCCCCCTGAAGCTTTCTTT
>TRBV11-2|.|TRBJ1-2|.
CASSRSGHNGYTF
TGTGCCAGCAGCAGGTCGGGACACAATGGCTACACCTTC
>TRBV30|TRBD1|TRBJ2-5|.
CAWSVGTATGSGETQYF
TGTGCCTGGAGTGTAGGTACGGCGACAGGGTCCGGGGAGACCCAGTACTTC
>TRBV2|TRBD2|TRBJ2-1|.
CASTPGLAGDEQFF
TGTGCTAGCACCCCCGGGCTAGCGGGAGACGAGCAGTTCTTC
>TRBV20-1|.|TRBJ1-1|.
CSALGVGRGLEAFF
TGCAGTGCCCTCGGGGTTGGGAGGGGACTGGAAGCTTTCTTT
>TRBV11-2|.|TRBJ2-3|.
CASSQTYGTDTQYF
TGTGCCAGCAGCCAAACGTACGGCACAGATACGCAGTATTTT
>TRBV7-3|.|TRBJ2-5|once
CASSLRGSDEQYF
TGTGCCAGCAGCTTACGCGGATCAGATGAGCAGTACTTC
>TRBV9|TRBD2|TRBJ2-7|once
CASSGRDYSYEQYF
TGTGCCAGCAGCGGCCGGGACTACTCCTACGAGCAGTACTTC
>TRBV20-1|.|TRBJ2-3|.
CSAPDRMTDTQYF
TGCAGTGCTCCGGACCGCATGACAGATACGCAGTATTTT
>TRBV20-1|.|TRBJ1-4|.
CSARDLLGQGSEKLFF
TGCAGTGCTAGAGATCTCCTAGGGCAGGGTAGCGAAAAACTGTTTTTT
>TRBV3-1|TRBD2|TRBJ2-5|.
CAGSQDPQLAGLQETQYF
TGTGCCGGCAGCCAAGATCCCCAACTAGCGGGTTTGCAAGAGACCCAGTACTTC
>TRBV15|.|TRBJ2-3|.
CATSRGFEVQYF
TGTGCCACCAGCAGGGGATTTGAGGTGCAGTATTTT
>TRBV13|.|TRBJ2-5|.
CASSGRAGGVEETQYF
TGTGCCAGCAGCGGGCGAGCGGGCGGGGTCGAGGAGACCCAGTACTTC
>TRBV18|.|TRBJ2-7|.
CASSARTQGHTYEQYF
TGTGCCAGCTCAGCGCGGACGCAGGGTCACACCTACGAGCAGTACTTC
>TRBV29-1|.|TRBJ1-1|.
CSVEPRLNTEAFF
TGCAGCGTTGAGCCCCGGTTGAACACTGAAGCTTTCTTT
>TRBV2|.|TRBJ2-3|few
CASSEVLAGLFWYF
TGTGCCAGCAGTGAAGTCCTAGCCGGACTCTTTTGGTATTTT
>TRBV20-1|.|TRBJ1-4|few
CSARDSLGGHTNEKLFF
TGCAGTGCTAGAGATAGTTTGGGGGGACATACTAATGAAAAACTGTTTTTT
>TRBV5-1|.|TRBJ2-1|.
CASSLAGGVHNEQFF
TGCGCCAGCAGCTTGGCGGGGGGCGTGCACAATGAGCAGTTCTTC
>TRBV27|.|TRBJ2-3|few
CASSPRGSRDPKAYTQYF
TGTGCCAGCAGTCCTCGGGGGAGTCGGGACCCAAAAGCCTATACGCAGTATTTT
>TRBV9|.|TRBJ2-7|.
CASSGVGRGRDEQYF
TGTGCCAGCAGCGGTGTGGGCAGGGGAAGAGACGAGCAGTACTTC
>TRBV5-1|TRBD1|TRBJ2-5|.
CASSLATGALGNEQYF
TGCGCCAGCAGCTTGGCGACAGGGGCATTGGGTAATGAGCAGTACTTC